This T cell receptor (beta chain) comes out of a study of blood T cell repertoires in COVID-19. At the level of the study: From T cells, B-cell-depleted T cells, or PBMCs came the material, which was cDNA or gDNA.

Cohort 3 recovered donors had two negative PCRs, clearance, or symptom resolution. The CDR3 spans 18 residues. Germline values: CDR1 LNHDA, CDR2 SQIVND (reference sequence). Unmatched junction bases numbered 12, after V lost 5 bases and J lost 2 bases. Clones were sequenced by immunoSEQ multiplex PCR, and TCRdb holds only the in-frame ones, with some missing. The top ten clones hold around 4.6% of a sample with approximately 300,000 clones, under 90% of them seen once. The rearrangement uses TRBV19 and TRBJ2-7, with 13 bases lining up with TRBD2. The sequence came from a man younger than 45 who had recovered from COVID-19. Source material: PBMCs or T cells enriched from blood (not recorded which). CDR3 nucleotides: TGTGCCAGTAGTGTTTCTCCCGGACTAGCGGGAGCTACCTACGAGCAGTACTTC. This codes for CASSVSPGLAGATYEQYF.